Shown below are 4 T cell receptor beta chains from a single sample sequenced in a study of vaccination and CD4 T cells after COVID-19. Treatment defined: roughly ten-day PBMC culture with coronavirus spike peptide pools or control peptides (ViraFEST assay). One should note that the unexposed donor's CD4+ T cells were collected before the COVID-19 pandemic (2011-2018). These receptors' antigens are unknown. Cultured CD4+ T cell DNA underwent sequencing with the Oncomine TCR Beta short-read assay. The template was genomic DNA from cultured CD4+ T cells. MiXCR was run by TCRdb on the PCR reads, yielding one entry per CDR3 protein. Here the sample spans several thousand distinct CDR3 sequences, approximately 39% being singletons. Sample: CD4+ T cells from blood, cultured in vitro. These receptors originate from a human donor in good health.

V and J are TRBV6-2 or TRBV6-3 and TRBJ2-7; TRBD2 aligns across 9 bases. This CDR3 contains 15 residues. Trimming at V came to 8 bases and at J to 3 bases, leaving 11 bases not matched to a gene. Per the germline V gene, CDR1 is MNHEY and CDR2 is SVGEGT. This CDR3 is CASGQSQLAGYEQYF. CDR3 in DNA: TGTGCCAGCGGGCAATCCCAACTAGCGGGCTACGAGCAGTACTTC.

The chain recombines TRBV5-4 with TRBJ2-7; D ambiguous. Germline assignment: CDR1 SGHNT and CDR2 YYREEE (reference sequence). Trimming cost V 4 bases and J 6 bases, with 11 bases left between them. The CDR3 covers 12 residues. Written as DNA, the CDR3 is TGTGCCAGCAGCCCGGCCAATCGCGAGCAGTACTTC. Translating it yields CASSPANREQYF.

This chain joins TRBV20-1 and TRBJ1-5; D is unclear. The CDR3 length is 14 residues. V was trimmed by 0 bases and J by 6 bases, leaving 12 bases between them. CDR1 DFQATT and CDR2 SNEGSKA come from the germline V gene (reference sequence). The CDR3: CSARDRVHSQPQHF. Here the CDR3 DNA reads TGCAGTGCTAGAGATCGAGTTCATTCTCAGCCCCAGCATTTT.

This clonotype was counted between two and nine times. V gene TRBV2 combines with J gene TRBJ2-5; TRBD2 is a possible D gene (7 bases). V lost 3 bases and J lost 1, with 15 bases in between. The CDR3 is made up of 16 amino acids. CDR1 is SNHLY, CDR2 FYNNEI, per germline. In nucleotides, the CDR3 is TGTGCCAGCAGTGACTTCCAAGGGGGGGGCCAAGAGACCCAGTACTTC. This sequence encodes CASSDFQGGGQETQYF.